The sequence of this T cell receptor beta chain was determined in a study of identical twins. Each cDNA held unique molecular identifiers, and template switching gave it a universal primer site. TCRdb redid the calling of the 5' RACE reads with MiXCR, one entry per CDR3 protein. The sample holds around 960,000 distinct CDR3 sequences; 9% to 15% are singletons and the top ten take 1.5% to 2%. Concerning this clonotype: Its antigen is not identified.

Study results and limitations: Weaker excess twin sharing was seen among beta out-of-frame sequences. Monozygotic twins shared more out-of-frame TCR alpha than recombination models predicted.

V trimming: 1 base; J trimming: 3 bases; junction bases outside the gene matches: 6. The germline gives CDR1 SEHNR, CDR2 FQNEAQ (reference sequence). The CDR3 contains 15 residues. This sample was shared with a second study, whose subject was yellow fever vaccine responses in identical twins. Per that study: Twins' vaccine T cell response reportedly gave the appearance of partial convergence and partial personalization.

This receptor was taken from a woman aged 18-35 years in good health. Material for sequencing was PBMCs. This chain links TRBV7-9 with TRBJ2-7; 7 bases agree with TRBD1. CDR3 protein: CASSLEGGKNYEQYV. For the CDR3, the DNA is TGTGCCAGCAGCTTAGAAGGGGGCAAAAACTACGAGCAGTACGTC.